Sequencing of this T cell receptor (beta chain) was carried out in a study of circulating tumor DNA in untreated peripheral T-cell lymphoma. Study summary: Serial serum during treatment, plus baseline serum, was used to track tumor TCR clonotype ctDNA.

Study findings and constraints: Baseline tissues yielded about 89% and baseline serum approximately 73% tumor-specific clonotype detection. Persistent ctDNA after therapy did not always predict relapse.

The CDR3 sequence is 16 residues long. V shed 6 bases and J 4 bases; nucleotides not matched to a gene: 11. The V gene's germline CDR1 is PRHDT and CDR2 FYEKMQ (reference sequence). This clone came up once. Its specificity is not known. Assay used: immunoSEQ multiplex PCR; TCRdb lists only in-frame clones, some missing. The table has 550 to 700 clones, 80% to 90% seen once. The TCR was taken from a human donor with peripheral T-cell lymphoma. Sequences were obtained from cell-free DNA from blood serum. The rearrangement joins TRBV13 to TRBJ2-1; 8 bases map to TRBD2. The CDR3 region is CASRLAGGGKYNEQFF. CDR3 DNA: TGTGCCAGCAGACTAGCTGGCGGGGGGAAATACAATGAGCAGTTCTTC.